One sample yielded the 21 T cell receptor beta chains listed below, sequenced in a study of blood T cell repertoires in COVID-19 (dated by TCRdb to 2019 to 2021). Library method: the immunoSEQ multiplex PCR assay. Not all clones reach the TCRdb copy of this immuneACCESS table, which keeps in-frame sequences only. Checked studies attribute under half of the gap to unresolved V genes and leave the rest unexplained. This sample lists about 180,000 clones; around 87% were detected once. Clones ranked in the top ten supply less than 3.5% of the sample. The specimen was peripheral blood. The receptors originated from a woman aged 25 to 45 with active or convalescent COVID-19.

V usage is TRBV19 and J usage is TRBJ2-7; a weak D match, TRBD2 (5 bases). CDR1 is LNHDA and CDR2 is SQIVND in the germline V gene (reference sequence). With 5 bases removed from V and 2 bases from J, the gap between germline ends came to 13 bases. This CDR3 comprises 14 residues. The DNA for the CDR3 is TGTGCCAGTAGTGTCTCCGGGGTTCCCTACGAGCAGTACTTC. Protein product: CASSVSGVPYEQYF.

This chain connects TRBV12-5 to TRBJ2-1, with 7 nucleotides matching TRBD1. This CDR3 comprises 15 residues. V trimming: 2 bases; J trimming: 9 bases; junction bases outside the gene matches: 10. From germline, CDR1 is LGHNT and CDR2 FRNRAP. Written as DNA, the CDR3 is TGTGCTAGTGGTTTGTACGAGGCAGGGGGACGTGAGCAGTTCTTC. Translation: CASGLYEAGGREQFF. The whole variable domain, filled in from reference TRBV12-5 and TRBJ2-1, reads DARVTQTPRHKVTEMGQEVTMRCQPILGHNTVFWYRQTMMQGLELLAYFRNRAPLDDSGMPKDRFSAEMPDATLATLKIQPSEPRDSAVYFCASGLYEAGGREQFFGPGTRLTVL.

The chain joins TRBV4-1 to TRBJ2-3; the D gene is possibly TRBD1 (5 bases). This CDR3 is 17 amino acids long. With 0 bases removed from V and 3 bases from J, the gap between germline ends came to 16 bases. Germline values: CDR1 MGHRA, CDR2 YSYEKL. The CDR3 loop reads CASSQDSGRPLTDTQYF. The CDR3, as DNA: TGCGCCAGCAGCCAAGACTCAGGGCGGCCCCTGACAGATACGCAGTATTTT.

The chain couples TRBV24-1 to TRBJ2-3, with TRBD2 matching over 8 bases. Trimming at V came to 4 bases and at J to 10 bases, leaving 6 bases not matched to a gene. This CDR3 comprises 13 residues. Germline CDR1 and CDR2: KGHDR and SFDVKD. The CDR3 loop reads CATSETGGVSQYF. The CDR3 nucleotides are TGTGCCACCAGTGAAACGGGAGGGGTGTCGCAGTATTTT.

This clone showed up just a few times. The chain couples TRBV7-2 to TRBJ1-5; possible D gene TRBD1, 6 bases. This CDR3 comprises 15 residues. Per germline, CDR1 SGHTA and CDR2 FQGNSA. The V end lost 1 base, the J end lost 5 bases, and 12 bases lay between the germline ends. The CDR3: CASSLGIGGDQPQHF. CDR3 nucleotide sequence: TGTGCCAGCAGCTTAGGGATAGGGGGGGATCAGCCCCAGCATTTT.

The chain joins TRBV6-5 to TRBJ2-1, with TRBD1 matching 9 bases. The CDR3 consists of 14 residues. CDR1 and CDR2 (germline): MNHEY, SVGAGI. Trimming cost V 7 bases and J 8 bases; bases outside gene matches: 9. CDR3 amino acids: CASTMGQGLDEQFF. As DNA, the CDR3 is TGTGCCAGCACAATGGGACAGGGCTTGGATGAGCAGTTCTTC.

The chain has TRBV7-9 and TRBJ1-1; tentative D call: TRBD1 (6 bases). Trimming shortened V by 6 bases and J by 7 bases, and 21 bases separated the two germline ends. The CDR3 has 15 amino acids. CDR1 is SEHNR, CDR2 FQNEAQ, per germline (reference sequence). The CDR3 nucleotides read TGTGCCAGCAGACCTATGGCCTCAGGACAGCGTGAAGCTTTCTTT. The encoded protein is CASRPMASGQREAFF.

The CDR3 loop reads CASSQGATEAFF. The CDR3 coding sequence is TGTGCCAGCAGCCAAGGGGCGACTGAAGCTTTCTTT. The chain carries TRBV3-1 (or the pseudogene TRBV3-2) and TRBJ1-1; D is unclear. V was pared by 1 base and J by 5 bases, with 5 bases between. Germline CDR1 LGHDT, CDR2 YNNKEL (reference sequence). This CDR3 has 12 residues.

The chain links TRBV10-3 to TRBJ2-7, with a possible D match to TRBD2 (5 bases). CDR1 and CDR2 from the germline V gene are ENHRY and SYGVKD. The CDR3 runs 13 residues. With 1 base removed from V and 7 bases from J, the gap between germline ends came to 11 bases. The CDR3 DNA is TGTGCCATCAGTGAGTTGACCTCGGGAGAGCAGTACTTC. Translation gives CAISELTSGEQYF.

The chain is built from TRBV4-2 and TRBJ1-2; TRBD1 matches 9 bases. Losses at the gene ends were 3 bases for V and 4 bases for J; bases not matched to a gene: 15. Germline CDR1 LGHNA, CDR2 YNFKEQ. CDR3 length: 18 amino acids. CDR3 sequence: CASSHKPGQGSSIYGYTF. The CDR3, as DNA: TGTGCCAGCAGCCATAAACCGGGACAGGGATCCTCTATCTATGGCTACACCTTC.

CDR3 in amino acids: CATGTGPRTVQYNEQFF. The CDR3 DNA sequence: TGTGCCACCGGGACAGGGCCTCGTACTGTACAATACAATGAGCAGTTCTTC. The chain combines TRBV24-1 with TRBJ2-1, with 9 bases lining up with TRBD1. From germline, CDR1 is KGHDR and CDR2 SFDVKD. CDR3 length: 17 residues. Germline trimming cut 9 bases from V and 4 bases from J; bases unmatched to any gene: 15.

This clone was observed a few times. The chain's CDR3 is CASRRRFSGNTIYF. CDR3 DNA: TGTGCCAGCAGGCGGCGATTCTCTGGAAACACCATATATTTT. J is TRBJ1-3 and V is TRBV28, with D uncertain. CDR1 MDHEN and CDR2 SYDVKM come from the germline V gene. V was shortened by 6 bases and J by 0 bases, with 9 bases between the two germline ends. The CDR3 contains 14 residues.

The chain couples TRBV12-5 to TRBJ2-7; maybe TRBD2 (5 bases). The CDR3 consists of 13 residues. Trimming took 3 bases from V and 3 from J, leaving 9 bases between them. Germline CDR1 reads LGHNT; CDR2 reads FRNRAP. CDR3 loop: CASGFGVYYEQYF. CDR3 DNA sequence: TGTGCTAGTGGTTTCGGGGTCTACTACGAGCAGTACTTC.

This rearrangement joins TRBV30 to TRBJ2-5, with D tentatively TRBD1 (5 bases). This CDR3 comprises 13 residues. V lost 3 bases, J lost 2 bases, and 10 bases lay in between. Germline values: CDR1 GTSNPN, CDR2 SVGIG (reference sequence). The DNA for the CDR3 is TGTGCCTGGAGCCGACAGCCGCAAGAGACCCAGTACTTC. Its translation: CAWSRQPQETQYF.

This chain joins TRBV6-5 and TRBJ2-7; TRBD2 matches 9 bases. The CDR3 totals 16 residues. CDR1 is MNHEY and CDR2 is SVGAGI in the germline V gene. V lost 4 bases, J lost 2 bases, and 9 bases stayed unmatched. The CDR3 region has the DNA TGTGCCAGCAGTTTCGGGCTAGCGGGACCCACCTACGAGCAGTACTTC. Protein: CASSFGLAGPTYEQYF.

J is TRBJ1-1 and V is TRBV19; D perhaps matches TRBD1 (6 bases). Trimming left V 8 bases short and J 3 bases short, with 13 bases between. Per germline, CDR1 LNHDA and CDR2 SQIVND (reference sequence). The CDR3 consists of 13 residues. The CDR3 loop reads CASSTGYDTEAFF. DNA for the CDR3: TGTGCCAGTTCGACAGGCTACGACACTGAAGCTTTCTTT.

CDR3 sequence reads: CASSEDEAGGTEAFF. In nucleotides, the CDR3 is TGTGCCAGCAGTGAAGACGAGGCAGGGGGTACTGAAGCTTTCTTT. The chain recombines TRBV2 with TRBJ1-1; 7 bases are shared with TRBD1. The CDR3 length is 15 residues. The J segment lost 5 bases and the V segment lost 1 base, leaving 7 bases of the junction unmatched. The germline V gene encodes CDR1 SNHLY and CDR2 FYNNEI.

J is TRBJ1-2 and V is TRBV12-3 or TRBV12-4, with 7 bases lining up with TRBD1. The ends lost 6 bases at V and 8 bases at J; junction bases unmatched: 6. This CDR3 is built from 12 residues. CDR3 sequence: CASRAGGSGYTF. For the CDR3, the DNA is TGTGCCAGCAGGGCAGGGGGGAGCGGCTACACCTTC.

This clone was seen a few times. The chain employs TRBV23-1 and TRBJ2-7, with a tentative D call TRBD1 (5 bases). TRBV23-1 is known as an ORF, though its function is uncertain. V was cut by 8 bases and J by 3 bases, with 14 bases left in between. The CDR3 is 13 amino acids. The CDR3: CASRTTDHYEQYF. The CDR3 coding sequence is TGCGCCAGCCGTACGACAGACCACTACGAGCAGTACTTC.

The genes are TRBV5-4 and TRBJ2-7; unclear D gene. Germline CDR1 reads SGHNT; CDR2 reads YYREEE (reference sequence). This CDR3 has 13 residues. V lost 4 bases, J lost 0 bases, and 8 bases lay in between. The CDR3: CASSLMSSYEQYF. The DNA of the CDR3 is TGTGCCAGCAGCCTTATGAGCTCCTACGAGCAGTACTTC.

The chain combines TRBV19 with TRBJ1-5; TRBD1 might be the D (6 bases). The CDR3 spans 14 residues. Germline CDR1 and CDR2: LNHDA and SQIVND (reference sequence). V lost 4 bases and J 4 bases, leaving 11 bases between the germline ends. This CDR3 reads CASSRRTVNQPQHF. In DNA, the CDR3 is TGTGCCAGTAGTAGACGGACAGTAAATCAGCCCCAGCATTTT. The whole variable domain, remainder taken from reference TRBV19 and TRBJ1-5, is DGGITQSPKYLFRKEGQNVTLSCEQNLNHDAMYWYRQDPGQGLRLIYYSQIVNDFQKGDIAEGYSVSREKKESFPLTVTSAQKNPTAFYLCASSRRTVNQPQHFGDGTRLSIL.